This record covers a single T cell receptor beta chain. What it recognizes is unknown. These data come from a study of Graves' ophthalmopathy and Graves' hyperthyroidism. Notes on the study in general: Most expanded thyroid clonotypes above 0.001 frequency also appeared in blood.

CDR3 length equals 16 residues. From germline, CDR1 is SGDLS and CDR2 YYNGEE. Trimming removed 2 bases from V and 9 bases from J, with 18 bases in between. Hyperthyroidism patients, all newly diagnosed, had under 2 months' duration and ages of 18 to 65. Exclusion covered patients with other autoimmune diseases or uncontrolled infections (as well as pregnancy or lactation). Diagnosis relied on clinical symptoms, serum thyroxine, TRAb, thyroid ultrasound and orbital computed tomography. RNA transcripts served as template for amplifying TCR beta CDR3 sequences. HTBI-primed first-round RT-PCR preceded second-round multiplex PCR. TCRdb re-called the multiplex PCR reads through MiXCR, storing one row per CDR3 protein. The table has about 1.1 million distinct CDR3 sequences, 36% seen once.

Input material: peripheral blood or thyroid tissue (not recorded which). The chain has TRBV9 and TRBJ1-6; unclear D gene. This sequence was found in an adult man with Graves' hyperthyroidism. Here the CDR3 reads CASSVQDAAAGSPLHF. CDR3 coding DNA: TGTGCCAGCAGCGTCCAAGACGCAGCCGCGGGTTCACCCCTCCACTTT. The entire variable domain, with the rest obtained from reference TRBV9 and TRBJ1-6, is as follows: DSGVTQTPKHLITATGQRVTLRCSPRSGDLSVYWYQQSLDQGLQFLIQYYNGEERAKGNILERFSAQQFPDLHSELNLSSLELGDSALYFCASSVQDAAAGSPLHFGNGTRLTVT.